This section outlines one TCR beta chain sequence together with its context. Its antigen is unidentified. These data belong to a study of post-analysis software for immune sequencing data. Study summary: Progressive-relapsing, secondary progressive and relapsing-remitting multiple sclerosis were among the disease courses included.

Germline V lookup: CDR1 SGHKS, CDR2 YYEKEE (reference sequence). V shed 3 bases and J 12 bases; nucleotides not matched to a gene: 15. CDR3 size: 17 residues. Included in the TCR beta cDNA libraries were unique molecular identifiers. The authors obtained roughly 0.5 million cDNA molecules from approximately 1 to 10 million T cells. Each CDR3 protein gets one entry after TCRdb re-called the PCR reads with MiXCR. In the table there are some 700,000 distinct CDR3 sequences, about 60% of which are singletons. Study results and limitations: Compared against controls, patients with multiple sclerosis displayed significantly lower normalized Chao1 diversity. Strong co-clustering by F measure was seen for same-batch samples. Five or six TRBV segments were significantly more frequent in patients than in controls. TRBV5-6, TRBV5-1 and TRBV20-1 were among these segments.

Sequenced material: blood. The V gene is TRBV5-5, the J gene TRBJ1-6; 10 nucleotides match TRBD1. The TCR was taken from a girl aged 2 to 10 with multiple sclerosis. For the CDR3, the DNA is TGTGCCAGCAGCTGGGGAGGCGGGACAGGGGCCGTGAGACCCCTCCACTTT. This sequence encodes CASSWGGGTGAVRPLHF.